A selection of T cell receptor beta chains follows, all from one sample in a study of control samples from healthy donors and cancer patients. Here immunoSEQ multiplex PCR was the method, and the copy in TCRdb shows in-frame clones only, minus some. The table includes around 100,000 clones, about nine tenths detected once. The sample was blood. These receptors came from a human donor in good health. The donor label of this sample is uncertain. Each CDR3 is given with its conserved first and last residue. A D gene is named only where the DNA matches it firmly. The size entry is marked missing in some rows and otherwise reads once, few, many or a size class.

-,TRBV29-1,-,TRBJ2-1,CSVEGGAREYNEQFF,TGCAGCGTTGAAGGTGGTGCCAGGGAATACAATGAGCAGTTCTTC
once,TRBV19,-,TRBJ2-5,CASTTYRVGQGETQYF,TGTGCCAGTACCACTTACCGGGTGGGGCAGGGAGAGACCCAGTACTTC
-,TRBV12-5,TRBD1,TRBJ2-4,CASGLDWTGDSPYF,TGTGCTAGTGGTTTGGACTGGACAGGGGACTCCCCGTACTTC
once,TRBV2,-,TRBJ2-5,CASRPYDRQETQYF,TGTGCCAGTCGACCTTATGACAGACAAGAGACCCAGTACTTC
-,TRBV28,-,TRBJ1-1,CASSSQGGVAAFF,TGTGCCAGCAGTTCACAGGGCGGTGTGGCAGCTTTCTTT
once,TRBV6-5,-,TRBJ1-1,CASSYRVYTEAFF,TGTGCCAGCAGTTACAGGGTTTACACTGAAGCTTTCTTT
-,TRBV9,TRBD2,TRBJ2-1,CASSVGSGGRNEQFF,TGTGCCAGCAGCGTAGGGAGCGGGGGGCGCAATGAGCAGTTCTTC
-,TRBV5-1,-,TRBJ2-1,CASSLERRPYNEQFF,TGCGCCAGCAGCTTGGAAAGACGGCCCTACAATGAGCAGTTCTTC
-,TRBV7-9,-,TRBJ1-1,CASSFLNTEAFF,TGTGCCAGCAGCTTCCTGAACACTGAAGCTTTCTTT
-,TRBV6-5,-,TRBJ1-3,CASSYARSGNTIYF,TGTGCCAGCAGTTACGCGCGATCTGGAAACACCATATATTTT
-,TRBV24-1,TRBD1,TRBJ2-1,CATSGQGRREQFF,TGTGCCACCTCGGGACAGGGGCGTCGTGAGCAGTTCTTC
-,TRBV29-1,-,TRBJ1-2,CSVEGGGATYGYTF,TGCAGCGTTGAAGGAGGCGGGGCCACCTATGGCTACACCTTC
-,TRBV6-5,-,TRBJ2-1,CASSYAQGIGEQFF,TGTGCCAGCAGTTACGCTCAGGGGATAGGTGAGCAGTTCTTC
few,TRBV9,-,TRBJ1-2,CASSSREVGYTF,TGTGCCAGCAGCTCCCGGGAGGTAGGCTACACCTTC
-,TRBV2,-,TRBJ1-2,CASSETFNYGYTF,TGTGCCAGCAGTGAGACTTTTAACTATGGCTACACCTTC
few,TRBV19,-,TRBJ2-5,CASSISDSGFRETQYF,TGTGCCAGTAGTATCTCCGATTCAGGATTCAGGGAGACCCAGTACTTC
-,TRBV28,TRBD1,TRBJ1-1,CASRIQGARGAFF,TGTGCCAGCAGGATACAGGGGGCGCGAGGAGCTTTCTTT
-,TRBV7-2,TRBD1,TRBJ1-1,CASSLRTGGAGNTEAFF,TGTGCCAGCAGCCTCAGGACAGGGGGCGCGGGGAACACTGAAGCTTTCTTT
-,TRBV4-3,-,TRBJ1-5,CASSQDSMGNQPQHF,TGCGCCAGCAGCCAAGATAGTATGGGGAATCAGCCCCAGCATTTT
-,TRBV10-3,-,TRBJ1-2,CAISESEVGYTF,TGTGCCATCAGTGAGTCCGAGGTCGGCTACACCTTC
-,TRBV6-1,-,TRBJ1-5,CASSEVGGLSNQPQHF,TGTGCCAGCAGTGAAGTTGGGGGGCTGAGCAATCAGCCCCAGCATTTT
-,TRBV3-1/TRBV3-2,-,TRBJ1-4,CASSQVREKLFF,TGTGCCAGCAGCCAAGTTCGCGAAAAACTGTTTTTT
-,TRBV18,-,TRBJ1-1,CASSYTDTGSTEAFF,TGTGCCAGCTCGTACACCGACACAGGGAGCACTGAAGCTTTCTTT
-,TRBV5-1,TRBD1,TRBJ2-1,CASSLAGTGVAFDEQFF,TGCGCCAGCAGCTTGGCGGGGACAGGGGTAGCGTTCGATGAGCAGTTCTTC
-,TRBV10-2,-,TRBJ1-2,CASTSGYGYTF,TGCGCCAGCACTTCAGGGTATGGCTACACCTTC
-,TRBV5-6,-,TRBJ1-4,CASTSGGRQRNEKLFF,TGTGCCAGCACCTCCGGAGGGAGACAGAGGAATGAAAAACTGTTTTTT
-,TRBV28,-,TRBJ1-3,CASSLFLTASGNTIYF,TGTGCCAGCAGTTTATTTCTCACAGCCTCTGGAAACACCATATATTTT
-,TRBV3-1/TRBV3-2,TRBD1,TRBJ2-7,CASSRQQGDEQYF,TGTGCCAGCAGCCGTCAACAGGGGGACGAGCAGTACTTC
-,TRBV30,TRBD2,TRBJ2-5,CAWAGTSGGETQYF,TGTGCCTGGGCCGGGACTAGCGGGGGAGAGACCCAGTACTTC
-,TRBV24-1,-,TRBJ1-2,CATSDSSYGYTF,TGTGCCACCAGTGATTCTTCATATGGCTACACCTTC
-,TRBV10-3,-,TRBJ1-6,CAISESGRGSYNSPLHF,TGTGCCATCAGTGAGTCGGGACGCGGCTCCTATAATTCACCCCTCCACTTT
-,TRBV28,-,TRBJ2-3,CASSSVDRAPGTDTQYF,TGTGCCAGCAGTTCCGTCGATAGGGCCCCGGGCACAGATACGCAGTATTTT
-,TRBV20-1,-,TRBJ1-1,CSASVGTEAFF,TGCAGTGCTAGTGTCGGCACTGAAGCTTTCTTT
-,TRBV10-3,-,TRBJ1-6,CAISESRGDVNSPLHF,TGTGCCATCAGTGAGTCTCGGGGGGATGTAAATTCACCCCTCCACTTT
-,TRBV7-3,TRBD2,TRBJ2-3,CASSPYKRSGGTTDTQYF,TGTGCCAGCAGCCCCTATAAACGTAGCGGGGGGACGACAGATACGCAGTATTTT
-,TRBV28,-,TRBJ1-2,CASSSGVGYGYTF,TGTGCCAGCAGCTCGGGGGTAGGCTATGGCTACACCTTC
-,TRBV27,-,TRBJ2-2,CASSFSPPDTGELFF,TGTGCCAGCAGTTTCTCACCCCCGGACACCGGGGAGCTGTTTTTT
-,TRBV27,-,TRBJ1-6,CASSAPRRPLHF,TGTGCCAGCAGTGCCCCCCGGCGACCCCTCCACTTT
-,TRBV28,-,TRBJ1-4,CASSYREKKLFF,TGTGCCAGCAGTTACAGAGAGAAAAAACTGTTTTTT
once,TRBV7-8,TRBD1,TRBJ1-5,CASSLSTDRVQPQHF,TGTGCCAGCAGCTTAAGTACGGACAGGGTTCAGCCCCAGCATTTT
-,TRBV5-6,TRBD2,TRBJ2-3,CASSFLAGVSTDTQYF,TGTGCCAGCAGTTTCCTAGCGGGAGTTAGCACAGATACGCAGTATTTT
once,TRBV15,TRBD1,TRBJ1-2,CATSEGTGNGYTF,TGTGCCACCAGCGAAGGGACAGGGAATGGCTACACCTTC
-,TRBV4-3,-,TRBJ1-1,CASSQTGQGNTEAFF,TGCGCCAGCAGCCAAACCGGTCAGGGGAACACTGAAGCTTTCTTT
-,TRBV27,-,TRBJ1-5,CASSFQGRNQPQHF,TGTGCCAGCAGTTTCCAGGGGCGCAATCAGCCCCAGCATTTT
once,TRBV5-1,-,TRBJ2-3,CASSFTGEPTDTQYF,TGCGCCAGCAGCTTTACGGGAGAACCCACAGATACGCAGTATTTT
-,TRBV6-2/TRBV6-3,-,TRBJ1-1,CASSYSNTKVAFF,TGTGCCAGCAGTTACTCAAATACTAAGGTGGCTTTCTTT
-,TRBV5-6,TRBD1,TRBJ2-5,CASRATGGGETQYF,TGTGCCAGCAGGGCGACAGGGGGCGGAGAGACCCAGTACTTC
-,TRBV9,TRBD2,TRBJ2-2,CASSPPGSSGSGELFF,TGTGCCAGCAGCCCCCCCGGTTCTAGCGGTTCCGGGGAGCTGTTTTTT
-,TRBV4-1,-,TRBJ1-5,CASSLEAGNQPQHF,TGCGCCAGCAGCCTCGAGGCAGGGAATCAGCCCCAGCATTTT
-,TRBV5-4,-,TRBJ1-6,CASSLEGVGSPLHF,TGTGCCAGCAGCTTGGAAGGGGTTGGGTCACCCCTCCACTTT
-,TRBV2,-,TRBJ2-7,CASSAGHEQYF,TGTGCCAGCAGTGCGGGACACGAGCAGTACTTC
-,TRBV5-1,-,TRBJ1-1,CASSFTGTGNTEAFF,TGCGCCAGCAGCTTTACCGGGACGGGAAACACTGAAGCTTTCTTT
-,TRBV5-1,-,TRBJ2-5,CASAAGIQETQYF,TGCGCCAGCGCAGCAGGAATCCAAGAGACCCAGTACTTC
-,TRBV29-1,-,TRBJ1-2,CSVELRGNYGYTF,TGCAGCGTTGAATTAAGGGGAAACTATGGCTACACCTTC
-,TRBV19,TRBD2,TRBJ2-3,CASSILAGVGGTQYF,TGTGCCAGTAGTATTCTAGCGGGGGTCGGGGGTACGCAGTATTTT
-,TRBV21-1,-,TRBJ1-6,CASSKGSPLHF,TGTGCCAGCAGCAAGGGATCACCCCTCCACTTT
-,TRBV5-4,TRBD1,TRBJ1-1,CASSPGQGAGLNTEAFF,TGTGCCAGCAGCCCGGGACAGGGTGCGGGTTTAAACACTGAAGCTTTCTTT
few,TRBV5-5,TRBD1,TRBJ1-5,CASRPTGTDHQPQHF,TGTGCCAGCAGACCTACCGGGACAGATCATCAGCCCCAGCATTTT
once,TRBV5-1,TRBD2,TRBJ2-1,CASSRGLAGGEEQFF,TGCGCCAGCAGCCGCGGACTAGCGGGGGGGGAGGAGCAGTTCTTC